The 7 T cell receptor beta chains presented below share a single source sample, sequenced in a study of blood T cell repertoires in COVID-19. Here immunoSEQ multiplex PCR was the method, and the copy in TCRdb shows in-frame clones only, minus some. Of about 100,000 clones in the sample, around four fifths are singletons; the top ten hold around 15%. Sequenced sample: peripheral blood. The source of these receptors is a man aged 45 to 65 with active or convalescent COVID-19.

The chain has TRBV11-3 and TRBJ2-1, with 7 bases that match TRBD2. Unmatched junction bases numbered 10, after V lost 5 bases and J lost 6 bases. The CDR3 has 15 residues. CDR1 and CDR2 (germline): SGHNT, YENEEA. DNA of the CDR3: TGTGCCAGCAGCACTAGGGTATCGGGGGGCAATGAGCAGTTCTTC. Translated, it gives CASSTRVSGGNEQFF.

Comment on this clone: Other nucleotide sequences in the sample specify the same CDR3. The CDR3 reads CASSLGQQETQYF. The CDR3 coding sequence is TGTGCCAGCTCACTCGGACAGCAAGAGACCCAGTACTTC. The V call is TRBV18, the J call TRBJ2-5; weak D call: TRBD1 (6 bases). Germline V gives CDR1 KGHSH, CDR2 LQKENI. This CDR3 is built from 13 residues. The germline V and J ends were trimmed by 4 bases and 2 bases, with 8 bases remaining between them.

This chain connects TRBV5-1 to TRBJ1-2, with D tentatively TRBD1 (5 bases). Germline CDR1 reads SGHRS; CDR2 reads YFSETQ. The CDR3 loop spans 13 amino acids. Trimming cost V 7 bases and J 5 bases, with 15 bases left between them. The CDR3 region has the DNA TGCGCCAGCGGCGGGGGAGGGAGGTATGGCTACACCTTC. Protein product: CASGGGGRYGYTF.

CDR3 nucleotide sequence: TGTGCCAGCAGCCTGCTAGGTGCAGGGCGTTCAGAGACCCAGTACTTC. It specifies CASSLLGAGRSETQYF. This chain joins TRBV3-1 (or the pseudogene TRBV3-2) and TRBJ2-5, with a tentative D call TRBD1 (5 bases). CDR3 length equals 16 residues. Trimming cost V 4 bases and J 4 bases, with 19 bases left between them. The germline V gene encodes CDR1 LGHDT and CDR2 YNNKEL (reference sequence).

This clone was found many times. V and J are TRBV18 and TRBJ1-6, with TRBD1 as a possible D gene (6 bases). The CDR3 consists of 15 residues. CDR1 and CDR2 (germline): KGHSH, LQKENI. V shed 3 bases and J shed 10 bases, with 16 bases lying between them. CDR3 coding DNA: TGTGCCAGCTCACCGAAGGGCAGGGGTGTATCACCCCTCCACTTT. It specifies CASSPKGRGVSPLHF.

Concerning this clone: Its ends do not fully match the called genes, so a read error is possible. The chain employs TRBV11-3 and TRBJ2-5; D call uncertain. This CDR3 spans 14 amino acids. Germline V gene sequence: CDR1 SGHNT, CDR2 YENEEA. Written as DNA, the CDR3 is TGTGCCAGCACCTTACCCGGGTCCCTAGAGACCCAGTACTTC. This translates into CASTLPGSLETQYF.

The CDR3 DNA sequence: TGCAGCGCCTCTCGATCAGGCGGGAGAAGTGGAGAGACCCAGTACTTC. This translates into CSASRSGGRSGETQYF. The V and J genes are TRBV29-1 and TRBJ2-5, with 7 nucleotides matching TRBD2. J was trimmed by 4 bases and V by 7 bases; bases with no gene match: 18. CDR3 length equals 16 residues. CDR1 and CDR2 from the germline V gene are SQVTM and ANQGSEA.